Described below is a single TCR beta chain sequence and its context. It has no known antigen specificity. No per-base quality is available; no much larger clone lies one base away. This sample is part of a study of blood T cell repertoires in COVID-19 (dated by TCRdb to 2018 to 2021). Regarding the study in general: Collaborator samples came from the United States, Italy and Spain and covered acute and convalescent phases of COVID-19. The prospective study material was composed of cDNA or gDNA derived from T cells, B-cell-depleted T cells, or PBMCs. Deeply sampled blood TCRbeta repertoires from subjects exposed to, actively infected with, or recovered from COVID-19 were included in the dataset. The repertoires were released in a freely available public database meant as a resource for research on the immune response to SARS-CoV-2. The samples were drawn from two sources: the first 160 participants of the ongoing ImmuneRACE study, and some 1,300 subjects contributed by 6 global collaborators. The sample metadata nearly always contained a de-identified subject ID, COVID-19 status, age in years and sex. Where available, HLA class I and class II types were taken from metadata supplied by the sample provider and were not determined by assay-based typing. Results the study describes overall, beyond this receptor: How much clinical and demographic metadata was included differed by source and by participant, and the metadata was provided uncurated.

A second Seattle source provided samples from volunteer blood donors who had recovered from COVID-19. The collaborating institutions used their own protocols to collect whole blood in K2EDTA tubes. For TCRbeta analysis, collaborators shipped samples as frozen whole blood, isolated PBMCs, or DNA extracted from either of those sample types. TCRbeta CDR3 regions were amplified from genomic DNA by means of the immunoSEQ Assay, a bias-controlled multiplex PCR. The study's own analysis went as follows. The number of nucleated cells in each sample was estimated from the amplification of reference gene primers within the assay. To quantify the absolute abundance of each unique TCRbeta CDR3 rearrangement, sequence reads were collapsed and filtered. For each sample, productive Simpson clonality was calculated as the square root of Simpson's diversity index over productive rearrangements. As stored in TCRdb, this immuneACCESS dataset retains in-frame rearrangements with V and J assigned. A fraction of the clones does not appear; measured against another copy, unresolved V genes explain less than half of the discrepancy, and the remainder lacks a known reason. V and J calls plus clone size are reproduced from that table; the DNA served to infer D and trimming. The sample profile shows over 300,000 clones; around 89% of them were found once. Of the sample, 6.4% is held by the ten largest clones.

Sequenced: peripheral blood. The sequence derives from a young man who had recovered from COVID-19.

The CDR3 reads CASSVAYGTDSPLHF. The bases read TGTGCCAGCAGCGTAGCCTACGGGACAGATTCACCCCTCCACTTT. The V and J genes are TRBV9 and TRBJ1-6; 7 of the junction bases match TRBD1. From the cysteine up to the phenylalanine, the CDR3 has a length of 15 residues. Of all the DNA, just the CDR3 is kept, 45 bases in frame from base 1. From a lookup of the germline V gene, CDR1 and CDR2 are SGDLS and YYNGEE. V has 0 bases trimmed and J has 8 bases trimmed; junction bases matching no gene number 5.